This T cell receptor beta chain was documented in a study of immune characterization of retroperitoneal liposarcoma. This CDR3 has 14 residues. Germline V lookup: CDR1 SGHAT, CDR2 FQNNGV. This clonotype was recorded a few times. TCRdb re-analysed the PCR reads in MiXCR, keeping a single row per CDR3 protein. The sample consists of about 18,000 distinct CDR3 sequences, around two fifths of them appearing once. This receptor was taken from a male donor with retroperitoneal liposarcoma. The material sequenced was blood. V is TRBV11-2 and J is TRBJ2-1; 11 bases are shared with TRBD2. The DNA end lines up better with TRBJ2-7; the J call may be wrong. CDR3 DNA: TGTGCCAGCAGCTTTAGCGGGGGGGCCAATGAGCAGTACTTC. Protein sequence: CASSFSGGANEQYF.